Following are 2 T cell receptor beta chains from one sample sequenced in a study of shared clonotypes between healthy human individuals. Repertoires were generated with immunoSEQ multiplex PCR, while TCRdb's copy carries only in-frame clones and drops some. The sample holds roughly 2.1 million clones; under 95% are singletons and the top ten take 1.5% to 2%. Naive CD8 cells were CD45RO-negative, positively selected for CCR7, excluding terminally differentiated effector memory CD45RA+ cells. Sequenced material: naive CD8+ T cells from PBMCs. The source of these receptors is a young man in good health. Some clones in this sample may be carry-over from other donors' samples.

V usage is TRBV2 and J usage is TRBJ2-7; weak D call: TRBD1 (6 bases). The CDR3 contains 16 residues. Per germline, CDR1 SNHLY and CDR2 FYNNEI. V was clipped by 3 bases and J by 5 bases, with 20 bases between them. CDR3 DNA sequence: TGTGCCAGCAGTGAGGGGGAGAGGGGATCAGGGGACGAGCAGTACTTC. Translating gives CASSEGERGSGDEQYF.

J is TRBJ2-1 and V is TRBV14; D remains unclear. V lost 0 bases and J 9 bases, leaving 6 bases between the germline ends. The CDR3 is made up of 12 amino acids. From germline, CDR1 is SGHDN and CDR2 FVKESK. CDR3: CASSQEAPEQFF. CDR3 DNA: TGTGCCAGCAGCCAAGAGGCGCCTGAGCAGTTCTTC.